This T cell receptor (beta chain) was captured in a study of quantifying T cell responses using KT2 cells (dated by TCRdb to the late 2010s). Regarding the complete study: RNA was DNase-treated and reverse transcribed with TCR alpha and beta constant-region primers, mostly using SuperScript III. Under optimum conditions, the T4 ligation step was estimated to exceed 10% efficiency. To avoid over-amplification, PCR2 was carried out as a SYBR Green qPCR and halted once a predetermined fluorescence threshold was reached.

Known numbers of KT2, a T cell clone whose TCR had been sequenced previously, were spiked into unfractionated PBMC to test the sensitivity and accuracy of the pipeline. KT2 cells were mixed with a fixed number of PBMC to create a range of KT2-to-PBMC ratios. To prepare the library, UMI-ligation and nested PCR was applied. T4 RNA ligase 1 was used to ligate a single-stranded oligonucleotide containing the Illumina SP2 sequence and a UMI to the 3' end of the cDNA. PCR1 ran roughly 4 cycles (98°C 15 s, 69°C 30 s, 72°C 40 s); the beta primer was an equimolar mix of RC1.1 and RC1.2 covering TRBC1 and TRBC2. Starting at PCR2, TCR alpha and beta chains were handled separately, and sample indices and Illumina adaptors were added. The UMI comprised 12 random nucleotides, as two hexamers separated by a spacer, placed after an 8-base spacer. The libraries were sequenced on an Illumina MiSeq using v2 2x251 paired-end chemistry, usually with more than 9 samples in each run. To boost diversity, each sequencing library was supplemented with PhiX DNA at 5-7%. Concerning the study's data processing: Raw reads were converted to FASTQ with bcl2fastq and demultiplexed by dual indices using Demultiplexor. V and J genes were assigned by Decombinator through tag matching, with a single base-pair mismatch being allowed. Using UMIs, Collapsinator corrected both sequencing errors and the frequency errors that come from PCR heterogeneity. CDR3Translator converted Decombinator identifiers to nucleotide sequence, translated to amino acids, and extracted CDR3 using C- and N-terminal motifs. A cluster of KT2 sequences sharing one unique molecular identifier was counted as one distinct KT2 TCR. Using fastp at Q25 and MiXCR, TCRdb reprocessed the public reads and kept productive beta chains. Every entry covers one CDR3 protein and lists the most common genes and DNA from its rows. These V and J calls rely on TCRdb rather than the paper's analysis. The sample table lists around 56,000 distinct CDR3 sequences, roughly an eighth of them with a count of one. The leading ten clones occupy about 9.5% of the sample.

Study-wide conclusions, independent of this receptor: Detection of KT2 sequences showed saturation at very high KT2 spike-in numbers. Over several orders of magnitude, the number of KT2 alpha and beta sequences rose linearly with the number of KT2 cells put in. KT2 sequences were still detected at the lowest spike-in tested, roughly one KT2 cell per 100,000 PBMC. This TCR sequencing study did not compare the pipeline side by side with other TCR sequencing techniques.

As regards this clonotype: This receptor's antigen is unknown. No much larger clone is present one base from it, and per-base qualities are unavailable.

The specimen was PBMCs spiked with cells of the T cell clone KT2. This clonotype was obtained from a human donor.

The nucleotide sequence is given as TGCAGTGCTAGCCGGGACAGGGATGCCGAGCAGTACTTC. The resulting protein is CSASRDRDAEQYF. This chain is built from TRBV20-1 and TRBJ2-7; the central 9 bases match TRBD1. At the junction V is shortened by 3 bases and J by 6 bases; bases outside the gene matches: 6. There are 13 amino acids in the CDR3, from cysteine to phenylalanine inclusive. The only DNA kept is the CDR3, 39 bases in frame from the first base. Taken from the germline V gene (reference sequence), the CDR1 and CDR2 loops are DFQATT and SNEGSKA.